This TCR beta chain was retrieved from a study of shared clonotypes between healthy human individuals (dated by TCRdb to 2018 to 2020). The study in broad terms: A few men and a couple of women, aged 18 to 49 years, made up the cohort. For each donor, CD4 naive and CD4 memory were each run on three plates, CD8 naive on two plates, and CD8 memory on one plate. To estimate repertoire size and how much clonotypes are shared between individuals, the study performed deep sequencing of blood TCR repertoires from a handful of healthy adults. Libraries were prepared and TCR repertoires were sequenced by different laboratories using diverse techniques, in order to increase sequencing depth and limit assay-specific biases. Per donor, leukapheresis produced somewhere between about 0.94 and 8.9 billion PBMCs.

Using the deep immunoSEQ assay, multiplex PCR amplified TCR CDR3 regions from genomic DNA. Extracted genomic DNA from each cell subset was spread evenly across all wells of several immunoSEQ 96-well plates, with each plate serving as a replicate. For sorted subsets, 200 to 250 ng genomic DNA, equal to tens of thousands of T cell genomes, was loaded into each replicate PCR. Purified libraries were quantified with a Qubit 3.0 fluorometer, sized on a Bioanalyzer 2100, and re-quantified with the KAPA Library Quantification kit. A separate single-read 150-cycle Illumina NextSeq 550 flow cell was used to sequence each immunoSEQ 96-well plate. In the original analysis: The immunoSEQ output contained only junctional sequences without quality scores, so filtering could not match that applied to full-length reads. Sequences were annotated with PyIR, a Python wrapper for IgBLAST v1.9, and V/J genes and CDR3 were assigned using IMGT germline references. Reads with weak V/J assignments (E-value above 1e-6), missing CDR3, stop codons, out-of-frame junctions, or ambiguous translated residues were removed. A V3J clonotype was defined by an identical inferred V gene, J gene, and CDR3 amino acid sequence. To compute the percentage overlap between repertoires, the number of shared unique clonotypes was divided by the size of the smaller repertoire. Richness of each repertoire was evaluated using RTK rarefaction, the Chao1 estimator, and Recon v2.1 estimates of unobserved clonotypes. Generation probabilities for all TCRbeta clonotypes obtained by the gDNA method from a handful of donors were computed using OLGA. Entries here come from immuneACCESS through TCRdb and include only in-frame sequences with V and J called. Some clones fail to appear in such tables; in the studies checked, an unresolved V gene covers under half of the shortfall, and the cause of the remainder is unknown. V, J and clone size derive from that table, while D and trimming were established from the DNA sequence. The sample table holds about 1.4 million clones, of which around 95% were seen once. The leading ten clones occupy roughly 1.2% of the sample.

Healthy HIV-negative adults with no recently reported acute infections or vaccinations were included as donors. All donors were Caucasian adults living in Nashville, Tennessee, USA. Magnetic negative selection was used to enrich CD4+ T cells, after which naive cells were positively selected on CD45RA and the negative fraction became the memory subset. After blood collection by leukapheresis, PBMCs were isolated using Ficoll-Histopaque density gradient centrifugation and then cryopreserved in the vapor phase of liquid nitrogen. Analytical flow cytometry was used to check the purity and quantity of each magnetically sorted T cell population. From each sorted fraction, genomic DNA was isolated and quantified by UV absorbance on a Nanodrop 2000c. What the authors observed across the whole study: Based on pairwise subsampling, the degree of clonotype sharing among donors was expected to be affected by sequencing depth. The genetic and exposure-history diversity represented was limited by the small number of donors. Incomplete sequencing was indicated by rarefaction of sorted-subset datasets, despite the large sequencing depth. Higher generation probabilities were observed for clonotypes shared by all four sorted-subset donors than for non-shared clonotypes. When a handful of donors were compared, the shared fraction of clonotypes was roughly 5% for naive CD4, 3.5% to 4% for naive CD8, about 2.5% for memory CD4, and around 0.4% for memory CD8. Only blood was sampled, and tissue TCR repertoires likely differ from those in blood. Naive subsets generally had larger estimated clonotype richness than memory subsets.

Points on this clone: The antigen it recognizes is unknown. No much larger clone is present one base from it, and per-base qualities are unavailable.

The V end gives up 0 bases and the J end 1 base, leaving 12 bases in the junction not matched to a gene. Per the germline V gene, LGHNA is the CDR1 and YSLEER is the CDR2. From its cysteine to its phenylalanine, the CDR3 spans 19 amino acids. Only the CDR3 part of the read is kept: 57 bases, read in frame from the first base. The sample taken for sequencing was naive CD4+ T cells sorted from blood. The meaning of the sample's cell subset or site label: CD45RA+ positively selected. The rearranged chain carries TRBV4-3 and TRBJ2-1; a stretch of 7 junction bases matches TRBD2. The origin of this receptor is a man aged 25-45 years in good health. CDR3 loop: CASSQDPPGGSRSYNEQFF. The nucleotide sequence reads as follows: TGCGCCAGCAGCCAAGACCCCCCCGGCGGGAGTAGATCCTACAATGAGCAGTTCTTC.